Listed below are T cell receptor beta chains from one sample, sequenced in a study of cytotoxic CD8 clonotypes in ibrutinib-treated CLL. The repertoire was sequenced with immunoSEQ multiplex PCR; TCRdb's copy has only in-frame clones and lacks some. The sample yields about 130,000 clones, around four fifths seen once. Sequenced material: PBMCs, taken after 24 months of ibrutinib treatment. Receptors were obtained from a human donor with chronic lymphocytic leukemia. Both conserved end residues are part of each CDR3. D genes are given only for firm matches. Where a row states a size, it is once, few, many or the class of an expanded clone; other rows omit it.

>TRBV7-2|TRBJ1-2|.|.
CASSLLQGSLGGYTF
TGTGCCAGCAGCCTCCTACAGGGCTCGTTAGGTGGCTACACCTTC
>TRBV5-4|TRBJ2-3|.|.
CASSLAPQRTDTQYF
TGTGCCAGCAGCTTGGCTCCCCAACGCACAGATACGCAGTATTTT
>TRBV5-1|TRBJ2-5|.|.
CASSLSPRGGRETQYF
TGCGCCAGCAGCTTGTCCCCCAGGGGAGGTCGAGAGACCCAGTACTTC
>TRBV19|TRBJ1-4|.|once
CASSSDTVRNEKLFF
TGTGCCAGTAGTAGTGACACTGTACGGAATGAAAAACTGTTTTTT
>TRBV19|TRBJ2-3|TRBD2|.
CASSANQLGGEARTDTQYF
TGTGCCAGTAGTGCCAACCAGCTCGGGGGGGAAGCCCGCACAGATACGCAGTATTTT
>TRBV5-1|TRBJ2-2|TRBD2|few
CASSPGTSHNTGELFF
TGCGCCAGCAGCCCCGGGACTAGCCATAACACCGGGGAGCTGTTTTTT
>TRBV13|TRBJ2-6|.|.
CASSRKTDSGANVLTF
TGTGCCAGCAGCCGAAAAACAGACTCTGGGGCCAACGTCCTGACTTTC
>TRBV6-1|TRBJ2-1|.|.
CASSGVFNEQFF
TGTGCCAGCAGTGGAGTTTTCAATGAGCAGTTCTTC
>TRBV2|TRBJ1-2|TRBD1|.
CASSAQGAGYTF
TGTGCCAGCAGTGCACAGGGGGCCGGCTACACCTTC
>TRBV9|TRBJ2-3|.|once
CASSVERHTDTQYF
TGTGCCAGCAGCGTAGAGAGGCACACAGATACGCAGTATTTT
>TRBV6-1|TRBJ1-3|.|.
CASSDWSRAGGNTIYF
TGTGCCAGCAGTGACTGGTCCCGCGCGGGCGGAAACACCATATATTTT
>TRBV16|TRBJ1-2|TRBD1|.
CASSHTATQGGYGYTF
TGTGCCAGCAGCCACACGGCAACCCAGGGGGGCTATGGCTACACCTTC
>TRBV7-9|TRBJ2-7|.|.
CASSLGRGANLHEQYF
TGTGCCAGCAGCTTAGGTAGGGGGGCCAATCTCCACGAGCAGTACTTC
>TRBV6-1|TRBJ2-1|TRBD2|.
CASSELRGLAVKRSSYNEQFF
TGTGCCAGCAGTGAATTAAGGGGACTAGCCGTAAAACGGAGCTCCTACAATGAGCAGTTCTTC
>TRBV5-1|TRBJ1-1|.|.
CASSLGVSRANEAFF
TGCGCCAGCAGCTTGGGGGTTAGTAGGGCCAATGAAGCTTTCTTT
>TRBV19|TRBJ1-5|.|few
CASTERGGYSNQPQHF
TGTGCCAGTACCGAACGTGGTGGGTATAGCAATCAGCCCCAGCATTTT
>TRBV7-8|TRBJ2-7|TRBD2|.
CASSPRTSGGLYEQYF
TGTGCCAGCAGCCCTAGGACTAGCGGGGGACTCTACGAGCAGTACTTC
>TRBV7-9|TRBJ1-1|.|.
CASSLGFTEAFF
TGTGCCAGCAGCTTAGGTTTCACTGAAGCTTTCTTT
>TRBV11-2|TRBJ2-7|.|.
CASSPRGGYSDFYEQYF
TGTGCCAGCAGCCCTCGAGGGGGTTACTCAGATTTCTACGAGCAGTACTTC
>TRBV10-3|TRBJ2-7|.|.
CASSLGSYEQYF
TGTGCCAGCTCCTTAGGGTCCTACGAGCAGTACTTC